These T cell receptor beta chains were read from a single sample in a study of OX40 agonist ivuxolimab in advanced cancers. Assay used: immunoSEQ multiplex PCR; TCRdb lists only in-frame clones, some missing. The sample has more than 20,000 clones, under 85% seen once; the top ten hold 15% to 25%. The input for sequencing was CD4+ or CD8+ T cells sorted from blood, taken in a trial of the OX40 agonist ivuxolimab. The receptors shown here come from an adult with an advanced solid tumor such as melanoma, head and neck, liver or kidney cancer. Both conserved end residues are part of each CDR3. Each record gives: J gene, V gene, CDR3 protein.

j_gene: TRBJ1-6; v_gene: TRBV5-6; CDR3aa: CASSFDHNSPLHF
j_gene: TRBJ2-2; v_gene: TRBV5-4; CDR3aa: CASSLAAGGRTGELFF
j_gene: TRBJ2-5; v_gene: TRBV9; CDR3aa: CASSVEPGGAERETQYF
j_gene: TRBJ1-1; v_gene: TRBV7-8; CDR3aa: CASSLRGNTEAFF
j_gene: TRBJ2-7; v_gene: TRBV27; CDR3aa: CASSLGSEQYF
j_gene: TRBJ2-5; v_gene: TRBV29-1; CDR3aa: CSVGETQYF
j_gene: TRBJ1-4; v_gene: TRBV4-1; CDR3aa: CASSQDQQGGEKLFF
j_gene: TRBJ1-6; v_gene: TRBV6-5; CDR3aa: CASSYAQGTNSPLHF
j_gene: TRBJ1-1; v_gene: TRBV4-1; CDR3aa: CASSHDQGGTEAFF
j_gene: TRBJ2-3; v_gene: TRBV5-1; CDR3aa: CASSLEGISTDTQYF